Listed here is a single T cell receptor (beta chain). Antigen: not known. These data come from a study of T-cell reconstitution after alpha-beta-depleted transplantation in children. Study-level points and caveats: T-cell counts and diversity at one year following transplant were attributed mainly to newly produced T cells. About two months after transplant, alpha-beta T cells reportedly came from several hundred expanded graft clones. After transplant, high TCRbeta diversity at day 60 in some patients arose from surviving recipient T cells and thymic progenitors.

Researchers prepared the TCRbeta library using unique molecular identifiers, the study reports. TCRdb re-derived calls from the PCR reads in MiXCR, one entry per CDR3 protein. The table records about a million distinct CDR3 sequences, around 30% of them present only once. Germline CDR1 and CDR2: SGHTA and FQGNSA. CDR3 length equals 15 residues. Trimming removed 8 bases at V and 0 bases at J, with 14 bases between. The source material was PBMCs, mostly from graft donor cells, sampled 360 days after TCRalphabeta/CD19-depleted stem cell transplant. The source is a boy under two years old who had a stem cell transplant for SCID, so the T cells may come from the graft donor. The genes are TRBV7-2 and TRBJ1-3, with a possible D match to TRBD1 (6 bases). The DNA of the CDR3 is TGTGCCAGCCTGTGGACAGCCGGCTCTGGAAACACCATATATTTT. Translation: CASLWTAGSGNTIYF.